These 28 T cell receptor beta chains were all obtained from the same sample, sequenced in a study of long-term antiretroviral therapy in people with HIV. Samples were assayed with immunoSEQ v3.0 at survey level. Sequencing used immunoSEQ multiplex PCR; TCRdb keeps in-frame clones, though not all of them. Among roughly 20,000 clones listed, roughly 90% were seen once. Sequences were derived from unsorted PBMCs, sampled 2.1 years after starting antiretroviral therapy. Receptors originate from a man aged 18 to 29 with HIV.

V is TRBV11-1 and J is TRBJ1-1; 12 bases map to TRBD1. The CDR3 has 15 amino acids. Germline trimming cut 6 bases from V and 4 bases from J; bases unmatched to any gene: 6. Germline CDR1 and CDR2: SGHAT and FQDESV (reference sequence). The CDR3 coding sequence is TGTGCCAGCAGTCCCGGGACAGGGGGCTTCACTGAAGCTTTCTTT. Translating it yields CASSPGTGGFTEAFF.

V is TRBV4-1 and J is TRBJ2-7; no clear D. Between the trimmed V and J ends, which lost 0 bases and 0 bases, there was a span of 12 bases. This CDR3 contains 16 residues. CDR1 is MGHRA and CDR2 is YSYEKL in the germline V gene. The CDR3: CASSQDRGGSSYEQYF. The DNA for the CDR3 is TGCGCCAGCAGCCAAGATAGAGGCGGCAGCTCCTACGAGCAGTACTTC.

V is TRBV7-3 and J is TRBJ2-2; unclear D gene. Trimming left V 8 bases short and J 2 bases short, with 15 bases between. CDR3 length: 15 residues. Per the germline V gene, CDR1 is SGHTA and CDR2 is FQGTGA. For the CDR3, the DNA is TGTGCCAGCGGCATGTCAGGAGCTAACACCGGGGAGCTGTTTTTT. Its translation is CASGMSGANTGELFF.

The chain is built from TRBV4-1 and TRBJ2-7, with 14 bases fitting TRBD2. CDR3 length equals 15 residues. After removal of 4 bases from V and 3 bases from J, the junction contained 2 bases not matched to a gene. Germline values: CDR1 MGHRA, CDR2 YSYEKL. The CDR3 sequence is CASSPGTSGGYEQYF. The DNA for the CDR3 is TGCGCCAGCAGCCCTGGGACTAGCGGGGGCTACGAGCAGTACTTC.

The chain links TRBV4-3 to TRBJ1-2; tentatively, D is TRBD1 (6 bases). Germline V gene sequence: CDR1 LGHNA, CDR2 YSLEER. The CDR3 has 14 residues. Between the trimmed V and J ends, which lost 0 bases and 5 bases, there was a span of 10 bases. CDR3 amino acids: CASSQDRGPYGYTF. The CDR3 nucleotides are TGCGCCAGCAGCCAAGACAGGGGCCCGTATGGCTACACCTTC.

The rearrangement uses TRBV11-2 and TRBJ2-7; D gene unclear. The V end was cut by 1 base, the J end by 6 bases, with 7 bases between. Germline values: CDR1 SGHAT, CDR2 FQNNGV. This CDR3 has 12 amino acids. The CDR3: CASSLAISEQYF. Written as DNA, the CDR3 is TGTGCCAGCAGCTTAGCGATTTCCGAGCAGTACTTC.

The chain carries TRBV2 and TRBJ2-5; D possibly matches TRBD1 or TRBD2 (5 bases each). CDR1 is SNHLY, CDR2 FYNNEI, per germline. The V and J ends lost 1 base and 4 bases respectively, with 10 bases between them. The CDR3 has 14 residues. The CDR3 spells CASSEGGGVETQYF. In nucleotides, the CDR3 is TGTGCCAGCAGTGAAGGTGGGGGTGTAGAGACCCAGTACTTC.

J is TRBJ2-7 and V is TRBV5-4, with D perhaps given as TRBD1 or TRBD2 (5 bases each). Germline-derived CDR1 and CDR2 are SGHNT and YYREEE (reference sequence). Trimming stripped 3 bases from V and 4 bases from J, with 17 bases between. The CDR3 consists of 15 residues. CDR3 sequence (DNA): TGTGCCAGCAGCTGGCGTGCCGGGACCCATTACGAGCAGTACTTC. It is translated as CASSWRAGTHYEQYF.

This chain links TRBV7-9 with TRBJ2-2; D not certain. V was cut by 6 bases and J by 3 bases, with 14 bases left in between. The CDR3 covers 15 residues. CDR1 and CDR2 from the germline V gene are SEHNR and FQNEAQ (reference sequence). The CDR3 reads CASRPPRPDTGELFF. CDR3 DNA: TGTGCCAGCAGACCTCCCCGGCCAGACACCGGGGAGCTGTTTTTT.

This chain connects TRBV14 to TRBJ2-2; 10 nucleotides agree with TRBD1. The CDR3 extends over 16 amino acids. V lost 6 bases and J lost 0; bases outside the gene matches: 4. The germline gives CDR1 SGHDN, CDR2 FVKESK. The CDR3 reads CASSFGQGANTGELFF. DNA of the CDR3: TGTGCCAGCAGTTTCGGACAGGGGGCGAACACCGGGGAGCTGTTTTTT.

As to this clone: This sample also contains other DNA sequences that code for the same CDR3. V is TRBV2 and J is TRBJ2-5; TRBD2 matches at 9 bases. The CDR3 covers 15 residues. V gave up 6 bases and J gave up 4 bases; unmatched junction bases: 9. From germline, CDR1 is SNHLY and CDR2 FYNNEI. The CDR3 is CASSGGGGAGETQYF. CDR3 coding DNA: TGTGCCAGCAGCGGGGGCGGGGGGGCCGGAGAGACCCAGTACTTC.

The chain is built from TRBV19 and TRBJ1-5; tentatively, D is TRBD1 (5 bases). Looked up from germline, CDR1 is LNHDA and CDR2 is SQIVND (reference sequence). The CDR3 is 19 residues long. The germline V and J ends were trimmed by 4 bases and 3 bases, with 25 bases remaining between them. The CDR3 loop is CASSTTAGARTVPNQPQHF. CDR3 in DNA: TGTGCCAGTAGTACTACGGCCGGGGCCCGGACGGTCCCCAATCAGCCCCAGCATTTT.

This chain joins TRBV9 and TRBJ1-1; D is undetermined. Germline lookup yields CDR1 SGDLS and CDR2 YYNGEE. V lost 0 bases, J lost 0 bases, and 3 bases lay in between. The CDR3 is made up of 13 amino acids. In DNA form, the CDR3 reads TGTGCCAGCAGCGTAGTCATGAACACTGAAGCTTTCTTT. This codes for CASSVVMNTEAFF.

The V call is TRBV4-2, the J call TRBJ1-1; no reliable D call. Trimming left V 6 bases short and J 2 bases short, with 13 bases between. There are 14 residues in the CDR3. Looked up from germline, CDR1 is LGHNA and CDR2 is YNFKEQ. The CDR3 DNA reads as TGTGCCAGCAGGCCGACGGACGGAAACACTGAAGCTTTCTTT. Its translation is CASRPTDGNTEAFF.

The rearrangement uses TRBV5-4 and TRBJ1-2; possible D gene TRBD1, 6 bases. The CDR3 runs to 17 residues. Trimming removed 4 bases at V and 4 bases at J, with 23 bases between. CDR1 and CDR2 from the germline V gene are SGHNT and YYREEE (reference sequence). The CDR3 bases are TGTGCCAGCAGCCGGGGGGCCCTAGGTGTCTCGGGCTATGGCTACACCTTC. It yields the protein CASSRGALGVSGYGYTF.

The chain employs TRBV15 and TRBJ2-7, with TRBD2 identical over 13 bases. The germline V gene has CDR1 LNHNV and CDR2 YYDKDF (reference sequence). This CDR3 has 15 amino acids. J was trimmed by 4 bases and V by 5 bases; bases with no gene match: 5. CDR3 sequence reads: CATSLGTSGVYEQYF. CDR3 bases: TGTGCCACCAGCCTCGGGACTAGCGGGGTTTACGAGCAGTACTTC.

The chain recombines TRBV29-1 with TRBJ2-1; a possible D gene is TRBD1 (6 bases). V was cut by 5 bases and J by 7 bases, with 9 bases left in between. The CDR3 length is 11 residues. Germline CDR1 is SQVTM and CDR2 is ANQGSEA. This CDR3 reads CSVNRANEQFF. The CDR3, as DNA: TGCAGCGTTAACAGGGCAAATGAGCAGTTCTTC.

The chain joins TRBV7-9 to TRBJ2-5; TRBD1 might be the D (5 bases). Germline-derived CDR1 and CDR2 are SEHNR and FQNEAQ (reference sequence). This CDR3 comprises 13 residues. V lost 1 base to trimming and J lost 3 bases, with 6 bases between them. CDR3 region: CASSLVGEETQYF. CDR3 coding DNA: TGTGCCAGCAGCTTAGTAGGGGAAGAGACCCAGTACTTC.

This clone was observed a single time. The chain couples TRBV6-5 to TRBJ2-2; 10 bases map to TRBD2. The CDR3 length is 15 residues. V was clipped by 6 bases and J by 3 bases; unmatched bases: 4. In germline, CDR1 is MNHEY, CDR2 SVGAGI. The CDR3 loop is CASRASGSYTGELFF. DNA for the CDR3: TGTGCCAGCAGAGCTAGCGGGAGCTACACCGGGGAGCTGTTTTTT.

CDR3 in DNA: TGTGCCAGCAGGACCAGTGTTGGGGACTATGGCTACACCTTC. This gives the protein CASRTSVGDYGYTF. The chain carries TRBV6-5 and TRBJ1-2; D remains unclear. Trimming took off 6 bases at V and 3 bases at J, with 14 bases between the two ends. This CDR3 has 14 amino acids. Germline loops: CDR1 MNHEY, CDR2 SVGAGI.

The V and J genes are TRBV7-9 and TRBJ1-3, with D tentatively TRBD1 (5 bases). Trimming took off 5 bases at V and 3 bases at J, with 14 bases between the two ends. Looked up from germline, CDR1 is SEHNR and CDR2 is FQNEAQ (reference sequence). The CDR3 covers 15 residues. The CDR3 DNA reads as TGTGCCAGCAGCCCCGGGGGGGAGATTGGAAACACCATATATTTT. This gives the protein CASSPGGEIGNTIYF.

The rearrangement links TRBV1 to TRBJ1-4; the DNA was not used to check the table's D call, TRBD1. TRBV1 is an annotated pseudogene. The CDR3 runs 14 residues. The CDR3 bases are TGCACCAGCCTACACAGGGCAACTAATGAAAAACTGTTTTTT. It translates to CTSLHRATNEKLFF.

The chain couples TRBV14 to TRBJ1-2; 7 positions agree with TRBD1. This CDR3 has 15 amino acids. The germline gives CDR1 SGHDN, CDR2 FVKESK. V trimming: 4 bases; J trimming: 4 bases; junction bases outside the gene matches: 9. Written as DNA, the CDR3 is TGTGCCAGCAGCCCTAGACAGGGCTCAGTCTATGGCTACACCTTC. This translates into CASSPRQGSVYGYTF.

The gene calls are TRBV7-2 and TRBJ2-4; TRBD2 matches 12 bases. In germline, CDR1 is SGHTA, CDR2 FQGNSA. CDR3 length: 14 amino acids. V shed 5 bases, J shed 11 bases, and the junction held 7 bases outside the gene matches. The CDR3 protein is CASSLETSGGFQYF. The CDR3 region has the DNA TGTGCCAGCAGCCTAGAGACTAGCGGGGGTTTTCAGTACTTC. Based on the CDR3 plus reference TRBV7-2 and TRBJ2-4, the full variable domain is GAGVSQSPSNKVTEKGKDVELRCDPISGHTALYWYRQSLGQGLEFLIYFQGNSAPDKSGLPSDRFSAERTGGSVSTLTIQRTQQEDSAVYLCASSLETSGGFQYFGAGTRLSVL.

J is TRBJ2-1 and V is TRBV7-2; TRBD2 agrees at 11 bases. Germline V gene sequence: CDR1 SGHTA, CDR2 FQGNSA. The length of the CDR3 is 14 residues. Trimming cost V 5 bases and J 8 bases; bases outside gene matches: 5. CDR3 bases: TGTGCCAGCAGCCTGACTAGCGGGAATGATGAGCAGTTCTTC. Its protein is CASSLTSGNDEQFF.

The rearrangement joins TRBV7-9 to TRBJ1-5; D gene ambiguous. The CDR3 runs to 15 residues. Between the trimmed V and J ends, which lost 3 bases and 0 bases, there was a span of 9 bases. Germline V gives CDR1 SEHNR, CDR2 FQNEAQ (reference sequence). CDR3 nucleotides: TGTGCCAGCAGCTTGGCCGGGAATAGCAATCAGCCCCAGCATTTT. It specifies CASSLAGNSNQPQHF.

The chain employs TRBV7-9 and TRBJ2-7; D is unresolved. The CDR3 loop spans 12 amino acids. The germline V gene has CDR1 SEHNR and CDR2 FQNEAQ (reference sequence). V gave up 5 bases and J gave up 4 bases, with 9 bases separating them. The CDR3 here is CASSHTRYEQYF. DNA of the CDR3: TGTGCCAGCAGCCACACAAGATACGAGCAGTACTTC.

This clone was recorded only once. V gene TRBV28 combines with J gene TRBJ1-2; unclear D gene. Germline values: CDR1 MDHEN, CDR2 SYDVKM. Trimming removed 8 bases at V and 2 bases at J, with 18 bases between. The CDR3 runs to 15 residues. The CDR3 sequence: CASRKWGFQNYGYTF. In DNA form, the CDR3 reads TGTGCCAGCCGGAAGTGGGGTTTCCAAAACTATGGCTACACCTTC.